This passage covers 18 T cell receptor beta chains from one sample sequenced in a study of identical twins. TCRdb called the 5' RACE reads again in MiXCR, with one record for every CDR3 protein. The repertoire consists of some 1,700,000 distinct CDR3 sequences, with around 29% occurring once and the leading ten covering around 0.25%. Sequencing was done on a sample of cord blood. These TCRs come from a newborn girl in good health.

The chain recombines TRBV4-1 with TRBJ1-1; 7 bases are a match to TRBD1. This CDR3 is built from 14 residues. The junction had 13 bases not matched to a gene; V was cut back by 6 bases and J by 9 bases. Germline V lookup: CDR1 MGHRA, CDR2 YSYEKL. The CDR3 bases are TGCGCCAGCAGGGACCCCAAGAGGACAGGTCAAGCTTTCTTT. It encodes CASRDPKRTGQAFF.

This clonotype was observed a few times. The J gene is TRBJ2-7, the V gene TRBV20-1; 8 nucleotides agree with TRBD2. CDR1 and CDR2 (germline): DFQATT, SNEGSKA (reference sequence). The CDR3 has 14 amino acids. J lost 2 bases, V lost 0 bases, and 3 bases had no gene match. The CDR3 DNA follows: TGCAGTGCTAGAGATCCCGGGAGGGCCTACGAGCAGTACTTC. Its translation: CSARDPGRAYEQYF.

The V gene is TRBV24-1, the J gene TRBJ2-7; D may be TRBD2 (6 bases). V dropped 3 bases and J dropped 2 bases, with 16 bases sitting between them. The CDR3 has 16 residues. Germline CDR1 is KGHDR and CDR2 is SFDVKD. The CDR3 DNA is TGTGCCACCAGTGATCCGGGGGAGAGTAGCCCCTACGAGCAGTACTTC. Protein product: CATSDPGESSPYEQYF.

V gene TRBV6-5 combines with J gene TRBJ1-6; D might be TRBD1 (5 bases). V was shortened by 4 bases and J by 7 bases, with 17 bases between the two germline ends. The V gene's germline CDR1 is MNHEY and CDR2 SVGAGI. The CDR3 covers 16 residues. CDR3 bases: TGTGCCAGCAGTTTAACCGAGGGACGGCTCAATTCACCCCTCCACTTT. It yields the protein CASSLTEGRLNSPLHF.

The sample holds a few counts of this clonotype. V and J are TRBV20-1 and TRBJ1-5; tentative D call: TRBD1 (6 bases). V was shortened by 6 bases and J by 13 bases, with 19 bases between the two germline ends. The CDR3 is made up of 12 amino acids. Germline V CDR1 and CDR2: DFQATT, SNEGSKA (reference sequence). For the CDR3, the DNA is TGCAGTGCGGAATCCGGGACAACCCCTCAGCATTTT. This codes for CSAESGTTPQHF.

V gene TRBV20-1 combines with J gene TRBJ2-7; D remains unclear. Germline V gene data show CDR1 as DFQATT and CDR2 as SNEGSKA (reference sequence). There are 13 residues in the CDR3. The CDR3 sequence: CTAQWASSYEQYF. CDR3 coding DNA: TGCACCGCTCAGTGGGCCTCCTCCTACGAGCAGTACTTC.

The chain recombines TRBV28 with TRBJ2-5, with 7 bases lining up with TRBD1. With the DNA end fitting TRBJ2-7 better, the J assignment may be wrong. The CDR3 is made up of 14 amino acids. Germline assignment: CDR1 MDHEN and CDR2 SYDVKM. The CDR3, as DNA: TGTGCCTGCACCTTAGGGGGCTCCCCCAACGAGCAGTACTTC. As protein: CACTLGGSPNEQYF.

About this clonotype: One junction end does not reproduce the germline sequence, and a read error may be involved. The chain combines TRBV4-2 with TRBJ2-3, with 8 positions matching TRBD1. Germline V CDR1 and CDR2: LGHNA, YNFKEQ. The CDR3 spans 15 residues. This CDR3 is CVSSQLQGGTDTQYF. The CDR3 region has the DNA TGTGTCAGCAGCCAACTACAGGGGGGTACAGATACGCAGTATTTT.

Turning to this clonotype: The final CDR3 position lacks the conserved phenylalanine or tryptophan, pointing to a likely read error. V and J are TRBV5-1 and TRBJ2-7, with 7 bases identical to TRBD1. Germline V CDR1 and CDR2: SGHRS, YFSETQ. The CDR3 consists of 16 residues. Trimming removed 3 bases from V and 2 bases from J; junction bases left unmatched: 11. The CDR3 reads CASSWGTVHIPYEQYL. The DNA of the CDR3 is TGCGCCAGCAGCTGGGGGACAGTGCACATCCCCTACGAGCAGTACTTA.

This clonotype was detected a few times. The gene calls are TRBV4-1 and TRBJ2-1, with TRBD2 identical over 7 bases. This CDR3 comprises 15 residues. With V trimmed by 2 bases and J by 4 bases, 5 bases remained unmatched. Germline CDR1 MGHRA, CDR2 YSYEKL. CDR3 nucleotide sequence: TGCGCCAGCAGCCAAATCCGGGAGGCTTACAATGAGCAGTTCTTC. This codes for CASSQIREAYNEQFF.

This clonotype was detected a few times. The chain has TRBV6-2 or TRBV6-3 and TRBJ2-5, with TRBD1 identical over 7 bases. Trimming removed 6 bases from V and 4 bases from J; junction bases left unmatched: 11. CDR3 length: 15 residues. CDR1 is MNHEY, CDR2 SVGEGT, per germline. DNA for the CDR3: TGTGCCAGCAGCCTAGGTGGTACAGGGGTAGAGACCCAGTACTTC. Residues: CASSLGGTGVETQYF.

Here the CDR3 reads CASSLGGWQPPIEQYF. The CDR3 nucleotides are TGTGCCAGCAGCTTAGGAGGTTGGCAGCCCCCGATCGAGCAGTACTTC. The chain uses TRBV11-2 and TRBJ2-5; D remains ambiguous. The J call may be faulty, since TRBJ2-7 better matches the DNA end. Germline V gene sequence: CDR1 SGHAT, CDR2 FQNNGV. The CDR3 runs 16 residues.

The rearrangement links TRBV27 to TRBJ2-7, with 9 bases lining up with TRBD1. The CDR3 is 15 amino acids. V lost 5 bases and J lost 6; bases outside the gene matches: 11. Germline V gene sequence: CDR1 MNHEY, CDR2 SMNVEV (reference sequence). CDR3 protein: CASSPRTGALLEQYF. The CDR3 DNA follows: TGTGCCAGCAGTCCCCGGACAGGGGCTCTTCTCGAGCAGTACTTC.

Concerning this clonotype itself: An end of the junction does not agree with germline; a read error may underlie this. The chain recombines TRBV7-6 with TRBJ1-2, with D perhaps TRBD1 (5 bases). This CDR3 is built from 15 residues. The germline V gene has CDR1 SGHVS and CDR2 FNYEAQ. This CDR3 is CASSLADGASYGCTF. CDR3 nucleotides: TGTGCCAGCAGCTTAGCGGATGGGGCTAGCTATGGCTGCACCTTC.

The chain uses TRBV5-4 and TRBJ1-2, with D unclear. Trimming left V 4 bases short and J 7 bases short, with 14 bases between. Per the germline V gene, CDR1 is SGHNT and CDR2 is YYREEE (reference sequence). The CDR3 contains 13 residues. The CDR3 sequence: CASSPGRVGGYTF. CDR3 DNA: TGTGCCAGCAGCCCCGGACGGGTTGGTGGCTACACCTTC. Full variable domain (outside the CDR3, taken from reference TRBV5-4 and TRBJ1-2): ETGVTQSPTHLIKTRGQQVTLRCSSQSGHNTVSWYQQALGQGPQFIFQYYREEENGRGNFPPRFSGLQFPNYSSELNVNALELDDSALYLCASSPGRVGGYTFGSGTRLTVV.

The chain employs TRBV2 and TRBJ2-7; 8 nucleotides align to TRBD1. In germline, CDR1 is SNHLY, CDR2 FYNNEI. The CDR3 is made up of 15 amino acids. The V segment lost 6 bases and the J segment 0 bases; nucleotides outside the gene matches: 7. The DNA of the CDR3 is TGTGCCAGCAGCCCACAGGGGGTAAGCTCCTACGAGCAGTACTTC. Its protein is CASSPQGVSSYEQYF.

A few counts support this clonotype. CDR3 sequence reads: CASSERGSHTDTQYF. In DNA form, the CDR3 reads TGTGCCAGCAGTGAACGAGGGAGCCACACAGATACGCAGTATTTT. The chain links TRBV25-1 to TRBJ2-3, with TRBD2 as a possible D gene (5 bases). Trimming took off 2 bases at V and 2 bases at J, with 11 bases between the two ends. The germline CDR1 and CDR2 sequences are MGHDK and SYGVNS. The CDR3 runs to 15 residues.

This clonotype is a singleton in its sample. This chain links TRBV5-1 with TRBJ2-7, with 9 bases identical to TRBD2. This CDR3 comprises 17 residues. V shed 2 bases, J shed 10 bases, and the junction held 19 bases outside the gene matches. In germline, CDR1 is SGHRS, CDR2 YFSETQ. Here the CDR3 reads CASSLFGGGAGYNDQYF. Here the CDR3 DNA reads TGCGCCAGCAGCTTATTCGGCGGGGGGGCCGGCTACAATGATCAGTACTTC.